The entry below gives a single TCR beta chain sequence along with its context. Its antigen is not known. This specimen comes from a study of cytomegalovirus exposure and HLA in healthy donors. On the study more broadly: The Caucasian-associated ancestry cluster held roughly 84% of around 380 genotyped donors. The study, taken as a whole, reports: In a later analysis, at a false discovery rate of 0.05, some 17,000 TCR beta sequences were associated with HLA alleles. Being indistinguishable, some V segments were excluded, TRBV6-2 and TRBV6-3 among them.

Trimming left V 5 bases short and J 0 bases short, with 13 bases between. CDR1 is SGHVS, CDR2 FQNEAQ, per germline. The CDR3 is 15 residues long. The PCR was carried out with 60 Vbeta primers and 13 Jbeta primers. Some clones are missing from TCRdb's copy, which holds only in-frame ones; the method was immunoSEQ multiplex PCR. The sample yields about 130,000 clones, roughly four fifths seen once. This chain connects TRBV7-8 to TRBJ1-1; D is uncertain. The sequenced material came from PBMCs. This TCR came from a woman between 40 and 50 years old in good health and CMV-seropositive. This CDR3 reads CASSDRRTLNTEAFF. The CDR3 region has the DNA TGTGCCAGCAGCGACCGCCGGACTTTGAACACTGAAGCTTTCTTT.